A single sample is the source of the 17 T cell receptor beta chains below, sequenced in a study of cytomegalovirus exposure and HLA in healthy donors. The PCR was carried out with 60 Vbeta primers and 13 Jbeta primers. Repertoires were generated with immunoSEQ multiplex PCR, while TCRdb's copy carries only in-frame clones and drops some. The sample has 150,000 to 200,000 clones, roughly an eighth seen once. Sequenced material: PBMCs. The receptor source for this set is a man aged 45-65 years in good health and CMV-seropositive.

This chain uses TRBV11-2 with TRBJ1-6; 9 nucleotides align to TRBD1. In germline, CDR1 is SGHAT, CDR2 FQNNGV. The V segment lost 4 bases and the J segment 8 bases; nucleotides outside the gene matches: 9. This CDR3 is 16 amino acids long. In nucleotides, the CDR3 is TGTGCCAGCAGCTCATCCGGGACAGGGTGGGATTCACCCCTCCACTTT. Residues: CASSSSGTGWDSPLHF.

V is TRBV15 and J is TRBJ2-1, with D tentatively TRBD1 (5 bases). Looked up from germline, CDR1 is LNHNV and CDR2 is YYDKDF (reference sequence). This CDR3 has 16 residues. Trimming took 0 bases from V and 4 from J, leaving 13 bases between them. In nucleotides, the CDR3 is TGTGCCACCAGCAGAGACAGGGCCAGTCGATACAATGAGCAGTTCTTC. It translates to CATSRDRASRYNEQFF.

The chain carries TRBV28 and TRBJ1-3; D is unclear. The V gene's germline CDR1 is MDHEN and CDR2 SYDVKM. Trimming took off 6 bases at V and 0 bases at J, with 6 bases between the two ends. CDR3 length equals 13 residues. CDR3 sequence reads: CASRESSGNTIYF. The CDR3 bases are TGTGCCAGCAGGGAGAGCTCTGGAAACACCATATATTTT.

This clone turned up a few times. The genes are TRBV5-4 and TRBJ2-4; TRBD1 agrees at 8 bases. V lost 4 bases, J lost 8 bases, and 8 bases stayed unmatched. The germline gives CDR1 SGHNT, CDR2 YYREEE (reference sequence). CDR3 size: 14 residues. The CDR3 DNA reads TGTGCCAGCAGCGGACGGACAGGGTCGGACATTCAGTACTTC. It yields the protein CASSGRTGSDIQYF.

This sequence joins TRBV30 and TRBJ2-4; 9 positions match TRBD1. Trimming took 4 bases from V and 2 from J; bases not matched to a gene: 6. The length of the CDR3 is 15 residues. Per germline, CDR1 GTSNPN and CDR2 SVGIG (reference sequence). The DNA of the CDR3 is TGTGCCTGGATTGACAGGGGGAAAACCAAAAACATTCAGTACTTC. Its translation is CAWIDRGKTKNIQYF.

For this clone: A junction boundary mismatches the germline segment, possibly from a read error. The chain joins TRBV11-2 to TRBJ2-1, with TRBD1 identical over 8 bases. CDR1 SGHAT and CDR2 FQNNGV come from the germline V gene. This CDR3 has 14 residues. The CDR3 nucleotides read TGTGCCAGCAGCCTAGACAGGGGTAGCGATGAGCAGTTCTTC. Translated: CASSLDRGSDEQFF. Based on the CDR3 plus reference TRBV11-2 and TRBJ2-1, the full variable domain is EAGVAQSPRYKIIEKRQSVAFWCNPISGHATLYWYQQILGQGPKLLIQFQNNGVVDDSQLPKDRFSAERLKGVDSTLKIQPAKLEDSAVYLCASSLDRGSDEQFFGPGTRLTVL.

This rearrangement joins TRBV28 to TRBJ2-1; D is perhaps TRBD1 (6 bases). V was shortened by 6 bases and J by 5 bases, with 11 bases between the two germline ends. This CDR3 region has 13 residues. In germline, CDR1 is MDHEN, CDR2 SYDVKM. The CDR3 region is CASRLWDNNEQFF. The CDR3 DNA is TGTGCCAGCAGACTGTGGGACAACAATGAGCAGTTCTTC.

The chain links TRBV5-1 to TRBJ2-5; D unresolved. The CDR3 covers 13 residues. V lost 0 bases and J lost 5, with 8 bases in between. Germline V gene lookup returns CDR1 SGHRS and CDR2 YFSETQ. For the CDR3, the DNA is TGCGCCAGCAGCTTGGCGGGTATGGAGACCCAGTACTTC. It specifies CASSLAGMETQYF.

The rearrangement uses TRBV19 and TRBJ2-5; D possibly corresponds to TRBD1 (6 bases). V was pared by 2 bases and J by 7 bases, with 17 bases between. The CDR3 totals 15 residues. The V gene's germline CDR1 is LNHDA and CDR2 SQIVND (reference sequence). CDR3 nucleotide sequence: TGTGCCAGTAGTATACGGGGACCCGTAGGGGGGACCCAGTACTTC. This sequence encodes CASSIRGPVGGTQYF. The variable domain in full, completed from reference TRBV19 and TRBJ2-5, reads DGGITQSPKYLFRKEGQNVTLSCEQNLNHDAMYWYRQDPGQGLRLIYYSQIVNDFQKGDIAEGYSVSREKKESFPLTVTSAQKNPTAFYLCASSIRGPVGGTQYFGPGTRLLVL.

The rearrangement links TRBV30 to TRBJ2-5, with 14 bases matching TRBD2. The J call is doubtful: the DNA matches TRBJ2-7 better. CDR3 size: 14 residues. CDR1 is GTSNPN and CDR2 is SVGIG in the germline V gene (reference sequence). CDR3 sequence (DNA): TGTGCCTGGAGAGGGACTAGCGGGGGCTACGAGCAGTACTTC. This sequence encodes CAWRGTSGGYEQYF.

The chain recombines TRBV14 with TRBJ2-7; 9 bases align to TRBD2. Germline CDR1 reads SGHDN; CDR2 reads FVKESK. The CDR3 runs 14 residues. V lost 5 bases, J lost 8 bases, and 10 bases stayed unmatched. This CDR3 is CASSAGGPPGKQYV. In nucleotides, the CDR3 is TGTGCCAGCAGCGCGGGGGGGCCTCCCGGTAAGCAGTACGTC.

The V gene is TRBV19, the J gene TRBJ2-5, with TRBD2 matching 9 bases. Germline CDR1 reads LNHDA; CDR2 reads SQIVND (reference sequence). The CDR3 is 15 amino acids. The junction had 4 bases not matched to a gene; V was cut back by 1 base and J by 4 bases. The CDR3: CASSIGLAGRETQYF. For the CDR3, the DNA is TGTGCCAGTAGTATAGGGCTAGCGGGGCGAGAGACCCAGTACTTC.

The J gene is TRBJ1-4, the V gene TRBV9, with 8 nucleotides matching TRBD1. Germline V gene data show CDR1 as SGDLS and CDR2 as YYNGEE. The CDR3 contains 16 residues. The junction had 9 bases not matched to a gene; V was cut back by 0 bases and J by 8 bases. The CDR3 protein is CASSVEETGVKEKLFF. CDR3 DNA sequence: TGTGCCAGCAGCGTAGAAGAGACAGGGGTGAAGGAAAAACTGTTTTTT.

The chain is built from TRBV9 and TRBJ1-1; a possible D gene is TRBD1 (6 bases). Per germline, CDR1 SGDLS and CDR2 YYNGEE. The CDR3 has 15 amino acids. The V end lost 2 bases, the J end lost 3 bases, and 14 bases lay between the germline ends. The CDR3 coding sequence is TGTGCCAGCAGCGTTCGGGCGGGGGCTGACACTGAAGCTTTCTTT. It translates to CASSVRAGADTEAFF.

The sample holds a few counts of this clone. This chain connects TRBV19 to TRBJ1-4; D is uncertain. V was cut by 8 bases and J by 5 bases, with 18 bases left in between. This CDR3 spans 15 amino acids. Germline V CDR1 and CDR2: LNHDA, SQIVND (reference sequence). The CDR3 DNA follows: TGTGCCAGTCATCGACTTGGAGGGAGAAATGAAAAACTGTTTTTT. This translates into CASHRLGGRNEKLFF.

This clone has only a few counts. The chain carries TRBV5-1 and TRBJ2-1; a possible D gene is TRBD1 (6 bases). The CDR3 covers 16 residues. Trimming pared 4 bases from V and 5 bases from J, leaving 19 bases between. In germline, CDR1 is SGHRS, CDR2 YFSETQ. The CDR3 nucleotides read TGCGCCAGCAGCCCCTCAGCAGGGGCAATCGACAATGAGCAGTTCTTC. It codes for CASSPSAGAIDNEQFF.

Only a few counts were recorded for this clone. The V and J genes are TRBV9 and TRBJ1-1, with D unresolved. This CDR3 has 15 amino acids. The V end was cut by 4 bases, the J end by 1 base, with 14 bases between. CDR1 is SGDLS, CDR2 YYNGEE, per germline. CDR3 protein: CASSPRVAQNTEAFF. The CDR3 nucleotides are TGTGCCAGCAGCCCCCGCGTTGCCCAGAACACTGAAGCTTTCTTT.